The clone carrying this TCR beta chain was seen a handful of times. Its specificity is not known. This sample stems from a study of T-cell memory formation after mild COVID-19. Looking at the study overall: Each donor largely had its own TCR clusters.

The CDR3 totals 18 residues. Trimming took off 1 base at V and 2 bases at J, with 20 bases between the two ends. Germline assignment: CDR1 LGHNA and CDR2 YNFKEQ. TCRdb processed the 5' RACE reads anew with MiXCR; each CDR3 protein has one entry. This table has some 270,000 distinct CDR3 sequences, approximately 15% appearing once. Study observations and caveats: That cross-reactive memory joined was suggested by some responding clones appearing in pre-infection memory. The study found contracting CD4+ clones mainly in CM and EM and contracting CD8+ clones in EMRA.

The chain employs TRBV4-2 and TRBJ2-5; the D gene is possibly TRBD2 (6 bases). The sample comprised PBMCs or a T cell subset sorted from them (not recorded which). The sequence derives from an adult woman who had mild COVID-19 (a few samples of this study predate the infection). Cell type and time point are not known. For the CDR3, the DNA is TGTGCCAGCAGCCAAGGGGATCGAGCGGAGGGAGTACAAGAGACCCAGTACTTC. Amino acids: CASSQGDRAEGVQETQYF.